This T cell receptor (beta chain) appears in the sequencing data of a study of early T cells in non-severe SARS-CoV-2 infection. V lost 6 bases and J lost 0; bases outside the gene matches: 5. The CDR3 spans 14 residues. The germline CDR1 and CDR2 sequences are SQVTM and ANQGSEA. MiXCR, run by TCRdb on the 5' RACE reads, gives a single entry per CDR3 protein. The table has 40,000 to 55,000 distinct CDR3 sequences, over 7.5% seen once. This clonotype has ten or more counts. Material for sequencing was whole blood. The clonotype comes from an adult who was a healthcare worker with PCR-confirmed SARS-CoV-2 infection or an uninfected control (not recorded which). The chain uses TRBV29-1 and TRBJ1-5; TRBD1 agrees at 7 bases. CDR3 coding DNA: TGCAGCGTAGTCCAGGGGGGTAGCAATCAGCCCCAGCATTTT. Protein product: CSVVQGGSNQPQHF.